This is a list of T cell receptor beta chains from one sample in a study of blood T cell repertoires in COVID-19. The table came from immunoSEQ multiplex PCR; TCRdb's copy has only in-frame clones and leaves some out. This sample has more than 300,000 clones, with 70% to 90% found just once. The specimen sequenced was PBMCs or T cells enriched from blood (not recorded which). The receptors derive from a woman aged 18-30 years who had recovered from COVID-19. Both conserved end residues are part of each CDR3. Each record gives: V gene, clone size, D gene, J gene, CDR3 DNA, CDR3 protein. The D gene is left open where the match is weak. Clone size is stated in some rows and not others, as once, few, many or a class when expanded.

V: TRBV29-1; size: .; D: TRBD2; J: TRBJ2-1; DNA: TGCAGCGGAGAGACTAGCGGGCTAAATGAGCAGTTCTTC; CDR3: CSGETSGLNEQFF
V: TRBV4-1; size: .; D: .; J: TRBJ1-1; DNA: TGCGCCAGCAGCCCGTGGGGAGGGAGGTACACTGAAGCTTTCTTT; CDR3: CASSPWGGRYTEAFF
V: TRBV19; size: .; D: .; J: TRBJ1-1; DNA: TGTGCCAGTAGTCGTTTGAACACTGAAGCTTTCTTT; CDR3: CASSRLNTEAFF
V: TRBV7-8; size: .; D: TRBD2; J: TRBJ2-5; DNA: TGTGCCAGCAGCTTACATCCGGGGGGGCAGGAGACCCAGTACTTC; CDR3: CASSLHPGGQETQYF
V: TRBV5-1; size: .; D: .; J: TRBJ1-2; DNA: TGCGCCAGCAGCTCCGACACACCTTATGGCTACACCTTC; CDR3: CASSSDTPYGYTF
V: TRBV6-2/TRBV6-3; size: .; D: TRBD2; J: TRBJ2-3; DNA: TGTGCCAGCAGTTACTCGGTAGCGGGGGATAGCACAGATACGCAGTATTTT; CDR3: CASSYSVAGDSTDTQYF
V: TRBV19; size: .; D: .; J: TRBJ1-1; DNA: TGTGCCAGTAGTGGCGACTTAGAAGCTTTCTTT; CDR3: CASSGDLEAFF
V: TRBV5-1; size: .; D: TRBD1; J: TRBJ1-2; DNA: TGCGCCAGCAGCTTGGCCCCGGGACAGGGGGCGGGCTATGGCTACACCTTC; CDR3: CASSLAPGQGAGYGYTF
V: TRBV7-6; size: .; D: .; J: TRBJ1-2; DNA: TGTGCCAGCAGCCCTTTAAACCAGGGTAATGGCAATTATGGCTACACCTTC; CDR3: CASSPLNQGNGNYGYTF
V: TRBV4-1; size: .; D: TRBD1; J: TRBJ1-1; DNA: TGCGCCAGCAGCCGGGGACAGATGAACACTGAAGCTTTCTTT; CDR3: CASSRGQMNTEAFF
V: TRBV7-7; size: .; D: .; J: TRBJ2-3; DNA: TGTGCTAGCAGCTCAGATAGGACACGGTCAGATACGCAGTATTTT; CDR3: CASSSDRTRSDTQYF
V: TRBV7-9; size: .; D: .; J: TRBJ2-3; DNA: TGTGCCAGCAGCTTTACAGGGAGAGGGTCGACAGATACGCAGTATTTT; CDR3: CASSFTGRGSTDTQYF
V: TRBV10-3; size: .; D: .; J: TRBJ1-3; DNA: TGTGCCATCAGTGAGTTGGGCAGGGGCTCTGGAAACACCATATATTTT; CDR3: CAISELGRGSGNTIYF
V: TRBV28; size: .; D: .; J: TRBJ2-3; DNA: TGTGCCAGCATCTCTGTATTCCGAGGCGGGAACACAGATACGCAGTATTTT; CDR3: CASISVFRGGNTDTQYF
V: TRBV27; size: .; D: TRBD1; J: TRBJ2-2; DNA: TGTGCCAGCAGGCCAAGGGACAGGGGAAGGACCGGGGAGCTGTTTTTT; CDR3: CASRPRDRGRTGELFF
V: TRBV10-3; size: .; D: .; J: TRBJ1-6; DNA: TGTGCCATCAGAAAGACAGAGAACTCCGGGGGGAATTCACCCCTCCACTTT; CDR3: CAIRKTENSGGNSPLHF
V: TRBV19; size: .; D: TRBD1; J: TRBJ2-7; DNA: TGTGCCAGTAGAGGGACAGGGGAAGGCGAGCAGTACTTC; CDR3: CASRGTGEGEQYF
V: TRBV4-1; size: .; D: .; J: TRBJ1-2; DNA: TGCGCCAGCAGCCAAGAGGGGGCGTTTGTTATTGGAATTAACTATGGCTACACCTTC; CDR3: CASSQEGAFVIGINYGYTF
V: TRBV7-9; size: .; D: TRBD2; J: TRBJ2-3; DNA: TGTGCCAGCAGCTCGTGGACTAGCGGGGGCACAGATACGCAGTATTTT; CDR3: CASSSWTSGGTDTQYF
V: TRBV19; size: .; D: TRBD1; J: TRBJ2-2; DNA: TGTGCCAGTAGTATAGAGGTAGACAGGGTTACCGGGGAGCTGTTTTTT; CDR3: CASSIEVDRVTGELFF
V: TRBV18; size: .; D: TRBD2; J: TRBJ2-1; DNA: TGTGCCAGCTCACCATCTACTAGCGGGGGTTCTGAGCAGTTCTTC; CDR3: CASSPSTSGGSEQFF
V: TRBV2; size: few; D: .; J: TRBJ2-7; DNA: TGTGCCAGCAGTGAATATTACAACACCTACGAGCAGTACTTC; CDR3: CASSEYYNTYEQYF
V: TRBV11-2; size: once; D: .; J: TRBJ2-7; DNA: TGTGCCAGCAGCTTAGATCACCCCTGGACCGGGGTCTCCTACGAGCAGTACTTC; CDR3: CASSLDHPWTGVSYEQYF
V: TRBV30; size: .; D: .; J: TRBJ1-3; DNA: TGTGCCTGGACAACAGGGAACTCTGGAAACACCATATATTTT; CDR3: CAWTTGNSGNTIYF
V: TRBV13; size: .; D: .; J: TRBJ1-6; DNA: TGTGCCAGCAGCGTAAATGGGGGGGTCCGGGAACCCCTCCACTTT; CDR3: CASSVNGGVREPLHF
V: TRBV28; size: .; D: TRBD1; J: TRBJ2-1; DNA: TGTGCCAGCAGTCTACAGGGGTCCCACAATGAGCAGTTCTTC; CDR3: CASSLQGSHNEQFF
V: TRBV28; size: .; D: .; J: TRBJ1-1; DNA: TGTGCCAGCAGTTTATGGGCAGACACGAACACTGAAGCTTTCTTT; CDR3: CASSLWADTNTEAFF
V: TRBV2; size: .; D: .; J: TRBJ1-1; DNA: TGTGCCAGCGGGCGTTGGACTGAAGCTTTCTTT; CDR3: CASGRWTEAFF
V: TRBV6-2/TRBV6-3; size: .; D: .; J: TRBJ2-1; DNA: TGTGCCAGCAGTCGCCGAGGACACTACAATGAGCAGTTCTTC; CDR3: CASSRRGHYNEQFF
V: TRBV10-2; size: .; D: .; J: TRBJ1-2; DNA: TGCGCCAGCAGTGAGTTTGTCGCAGGAAGCTATGGCTACACCTTC; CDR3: CASSEFVAGSYGYTF
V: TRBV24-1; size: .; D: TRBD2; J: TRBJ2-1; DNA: TGTGCCACCAGTGCGAATCCTAGCGGGGGTAACAATGAGCAGTTCTTC; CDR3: CATSANPSGGNNEQFF
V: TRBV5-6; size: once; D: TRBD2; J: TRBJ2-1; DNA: TGTGCCAGCAGCCCGACTAGCGGGGGCCAGAGCTCCTACAATGAGCAGTTCTTC; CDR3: CASSPTSGGQSSYNEQFF
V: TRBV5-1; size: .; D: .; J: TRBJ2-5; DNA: TGCGCCAGCAGCTTGGGCGGGGTCCAAGAGACCCAGTACTTC; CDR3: CASSLGGVQETQYF
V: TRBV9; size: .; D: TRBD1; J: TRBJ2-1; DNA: TGTGCCAGTGGGGGCAGGGGGAGCTCCTACAATGAGCAGTTCTTC; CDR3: CASGGRGSSYNEQFF
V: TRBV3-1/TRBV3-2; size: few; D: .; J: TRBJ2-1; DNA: TGTGCCAGCAGCCAATTCGGGGGCTCCTACAATGAGCAGTTCTTC; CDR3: CASSQFGGSYNEQFF
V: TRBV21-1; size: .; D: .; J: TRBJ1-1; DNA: TGTGCCAGCCTAAGCCCCATGTCGGAAGCTTTCTTT; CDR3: CASLSPMSEAFF
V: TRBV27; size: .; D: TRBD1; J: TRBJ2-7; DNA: TGTGCCAGCAGTTTATCGTCAGGGGGTCCCTACGAGCAGTACTTC; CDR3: CASSLSSGGPYEQYF
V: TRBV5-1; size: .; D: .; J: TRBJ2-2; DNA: TGCGCCAGCAGCTTGGATTGGGCAGGGTCCGGGGAGCTGTTTTTT; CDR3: CASSLDWAGSGELFF
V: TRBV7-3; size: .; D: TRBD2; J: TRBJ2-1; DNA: TGTGCCAGCAGAACTAGCGGGGGGGCCAATGAGCAGTTCTTC; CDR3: CASRTSGGANEQFF
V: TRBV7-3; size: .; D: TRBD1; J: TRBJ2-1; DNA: TGTGCCAGCAGCGATCATCCGGGACAGGAGGACAATGAGCAGTTCTTC; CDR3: CASSDHPGQEDNEQFF
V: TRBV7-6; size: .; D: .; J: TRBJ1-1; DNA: TGTGCCAGCAGTCTCCCCCGCAGGGAGGCCCATGAGAACACTGAAGCTTTCTTT; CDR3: CASSLPRREAHENTEAFF
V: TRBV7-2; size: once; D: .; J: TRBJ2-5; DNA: TGTGCCAGCAGCTTACAGCGAGAGACCCAGTACTTC; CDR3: CASSLQRETQYF
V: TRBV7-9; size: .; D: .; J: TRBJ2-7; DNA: TGTGCCAGCAGCTTATTCGGGGGACCTACCTACGAGCAGTACTTC; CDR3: CASSLFGGPTYEQYF
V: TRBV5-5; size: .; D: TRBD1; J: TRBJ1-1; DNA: TGTGCCAGCAGCTTGAGGGGACAGGGCAACACTGAAGCTTTCTTT; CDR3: CASSLRGQGNTEAFF
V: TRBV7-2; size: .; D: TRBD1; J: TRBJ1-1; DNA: TGTGCCAGCAGCTTGAACAGGGGCGGTATGACTGAAGCTTTCTTT; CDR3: CASSLNRGGMTEAFF
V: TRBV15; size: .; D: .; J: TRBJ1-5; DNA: TGTGCCACCAGAGGTAGCCTACCAGGGCAGCCCCAGCATTTT; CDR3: CATRGSLPGQPQHF
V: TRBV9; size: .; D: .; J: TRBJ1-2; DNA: TGTGCCAGCAGCGTATCCGGGTTGAGCTATGGCTACACCTTC; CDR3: CASSVSGLSYGYTF
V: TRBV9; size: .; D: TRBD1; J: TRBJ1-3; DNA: TGTGCCAGCAGTACCGGGACAGGGGCTGGAAACACCATATATTTT; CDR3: CASSTGTGAGNTIYF
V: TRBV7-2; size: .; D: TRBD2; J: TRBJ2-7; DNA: TGTGCCAGCAGCTCGAGCGGGGGGCTCGAGCAGTACTTC; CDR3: CASSSSGGLEQYF
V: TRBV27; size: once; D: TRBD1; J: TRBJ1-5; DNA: TGTGCCAGCAGACAGGGGTTGGGCAATCAGCCCCAGCATTTT; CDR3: CASRQGLGNQPQHF
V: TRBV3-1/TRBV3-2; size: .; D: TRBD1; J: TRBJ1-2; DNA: TGTGCCAGCAGTCCAGGGGGCGGCTATGGCTACACCTTC; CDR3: CASSPGGGYGYTF
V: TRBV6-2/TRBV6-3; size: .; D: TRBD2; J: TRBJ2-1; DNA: TGTGCCAGCAGTTATGATAGCGGGGGCGGATCGTCCTACAATGAGCAGTTCTTC; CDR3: CASSYDSGGGSSYNEQFF
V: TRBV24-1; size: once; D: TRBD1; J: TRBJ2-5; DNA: TGTGCCACCAGTGATACAGGGGTTGGGGAGACCCAGTACTTC; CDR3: CATSDTGVGETQYF
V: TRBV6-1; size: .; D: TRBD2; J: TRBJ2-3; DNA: TGTGCCAGCAGTGATCTCCCCGGAGCGGGGGCTATTATCACAGATACGCAGTATTTT; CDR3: CASSDLPGAGAIITDTQYF
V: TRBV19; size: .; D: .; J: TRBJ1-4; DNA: TGTGCCAGTACCGATGGGAGGGCAGCTAATGAAAAACTGTTTTTT; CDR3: CASTDGRAANEKLFF
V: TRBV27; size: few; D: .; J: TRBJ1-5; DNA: TGTGCCAGCAGTTACCGCGGGGGCGTTTATAGCAATCAGCCCCAGCATTTT; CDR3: CASSYRGGVYSNQPQHF
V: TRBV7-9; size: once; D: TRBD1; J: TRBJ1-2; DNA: TGTGCCAGCAGCCTCGACAGGGCCAGGGGCTACACCTTC; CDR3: CASSLDRARGYTF
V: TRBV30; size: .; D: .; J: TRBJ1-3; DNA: TGTGCCTGGAGTGTCGCGGGGTTGAGGACTGGAAACACCATATATTTT; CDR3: CAWSVAGLRTGNTIYF